This is a list of T cell receptor beta chains from one sample in a study of blood T cells in healthy people across ages. Each CDR3 protein is one row after TCRdb ran MiXCR on the 5' RACE reads. The top ten hold roughly 23% of the sample, which has some 1,800,000 distinct CDR3 sequences, around 40% seen once. The sequenced sample was blood. The receptors stem from a human donor in good health. CDR3s include the opening cysteine and the closing phenylalanine or tryptophan. A D gene is named only where the DNA matches it firmly. The listing skips clone size in some rows; elsewhere it reads once, few, many or a size class.

D gene: TRBD1; J gene: TRBJ1-5; clone size: .; V gene: TRBV4-1; CDR3 protein: CASSPRETGGNQPQHF; CDR3 DNA: TGCGCCAGCAGCCCCCGAGAGACAGGGGGTAATCAGCCCCAGCATTTT
D gene: TRBD1; J gene: TRBJ2-5; clone size: .; V gene: TRBV6-6; CDR3 protein: CASSYSRGQGAGGTQYF; CDR3 DNA: TGTGCCAGCAGTTACAGTAGGGGACAGGGGGCCGGTGGGACCCAGTACTTC
D gene: .; J gene: TRBJ2-2; clone size: few; V gene: TRBV20-1; CDR3 protein: CSARDGGTDNTGELFF; CDR3 DNA: TGCAGTGCTAGAGATGGGGGGACCGATAACACCGGGGAGCTGTTTTTT
D gene: .; J gene: TRBJ2-1; clone size: few; V gene: TRBV29-1; CDR3 protein: CSIERNEQFF; CDR3 DNA: TGCAGCATAGAGAGGAATGAGCAGTTCTTC
D gene: .; J gene: TRBJ2-7; clone size: few; V gene: TRBV10-3; CDR3 protein: CAISGWGGPYEQYF; CDR3 DNA: TGTGCCATCAGTGGATGGGGGGGCCCCTACGAGCAGTACTTC
D gene: .; J gene: TRBJ2-3; clone size: .; V gene: TRBV12-3/TRBV12-4; CDR3 protein: CASSLRAASTDTQYF; CDR3 DNA: TGTGCCAGCAGTTTAAGGGCAGCTAGCACAGATACGCAGTATTTT
D gene: .; J gene: TRBJ2-1; clone size: .; V gene: TRBV29-1; CDR3 protein: CSVEPAEWQFF; CDR3 DNA: TGCAGCGTTGAGCCCGCGGAATGGCAGTTCTTC
D gene: .; J gene: TRBJ2-3; clone size: .; V gene: TRBV20-1; CDR3 protein: CSASLLATDTQYF; CDR3 DNA: TGCAGTGCTAGCCTGCTAGCCACAGATACGCAGTATTTT
D gene: .; J gene: TRBJ1-1; clone size: .; V gene: TRBV5-1; CDR3 protein: CASSLYVRGGAQSQAFF; CDR3 DNA: TGCGCCAGCAGCTTGTACGTGCGGGGGGGGGCGCAGTCCCAAGCTTTCTTT
D gene: TRBD2; J gene: TRBJ2-7; clone size: few; V gene: TRBV28; CDR3 protein: CASRQRGGFYEQYF; CDR3 DNA: TGTGCCAGCAGGCAGCGGGGGGGCTTCTACGAGCAGTACTTC
D gene: .; J gene: TRBJ2-7; clone size: .; V gene: TRBV21-1; CDR3 protein: CASSKGCRGDNYEQYF; CDR3 DNA: TGTGCCAGCAGCAAAGGTTGCAGGGGCGATAACTACGAGCAGTACTTC